Below, one T cell receptor beta chain is given with its context. As yet, its antigen is unknown. 5'RACE template switching produced TCR cDNA carrying a universal primer site and UMIs. TCRdb re-analysed the 5' RACE reads in MiXCR, keeping a single row per CDR3 protein. Of roughly 500,000 distinct CDR3 sequences listed, less than 20% are singletons. These data are taken from a study of T cells after yellow fever vaccination. Turning to the study itself: Low-cell-number fractions underwent preparation using SMART-Seq v4 Ultra Low Input.

Findings of the study overall: Abundant bulk-population clonotypes could contaminate the FACS-sorted repertoires. In post-booster samples, most primary-vaccination clones reappeared (approximately 95% CD4, approximately 91% CD8).

This clonotype was obtained from a man aged 25 to 40 who received the YFV17D yellow fever vaccine. Sequencing was performed on PBMCs, taken 15 days after the yellow fever booster vaccination.

The CDR3 region is CASARTPFYEQYF. The CDR3 region has the DNA TGTGCCAGCGCCCGGACACCGTTTTACGAGCAGTACTTC. The V call is TRBV6-1, the J call TRBJ2-7, with D possibly being TRBD1 (5 bases). This CDR3 is built from 13 residues. Trimming stripped 8 bases from V and 4 bases from J, with 15 bases between. Germline CDR1 MNHNS, CDR2 SASEGT.